Detailed here is one T cell receptor beta chain. What it binds is not known. Germline V CDR1 and CDR2: WSHSY, SAAADI. The CDR3 has 15 residues. Trimming removed 7 bases from V and 5 bases from J; junction bases left unmatched: 11. This entry is derived from a study of cytomegalovirus exposure and HLA in healthy donors. Study details: An analysis done earlier identified more than 90 million unique TCR beta sequences from around 180 million T cells.

It was with 60 Vbeta and 13 Jbeta primers that the PCR ran. In the authors' workflow: Later, tens of millions of unique TCR beta chains were counted in an analysis, and about 12 million of them were shared. Measured with immunoSEQ multiplex PCR; TCRdb has only the in-frame clones, and not every one. That table supplies the V and J calls and clone size; D and trimming were determined from the DNA. Of about 190,000 clones detected, roughly 81% appear once; the ten largest clones hold 2.5% to 3.5%. Study-wide findings and caveats: While the bulk of TCR sequences proved rare, some public TCRs turned up in many donors. A later analysis showed HLA-associated TCR beta chains outstripping equally common others in clonal expansion.

The chain couples TRBV10-2 to TRBJ1-1; 9 nucleotides align to TRBD1. This receptor was obtained from a woman under 40 in good health and CMV-seropositive. The sample consisted of PBMCs. The CDR3: CASTPIQGQGTEAFF. The CDR3 bases are TGCGCCAGCACCCCCATCCAGGGACAGGGAACTGAAGCTTTCTTT.